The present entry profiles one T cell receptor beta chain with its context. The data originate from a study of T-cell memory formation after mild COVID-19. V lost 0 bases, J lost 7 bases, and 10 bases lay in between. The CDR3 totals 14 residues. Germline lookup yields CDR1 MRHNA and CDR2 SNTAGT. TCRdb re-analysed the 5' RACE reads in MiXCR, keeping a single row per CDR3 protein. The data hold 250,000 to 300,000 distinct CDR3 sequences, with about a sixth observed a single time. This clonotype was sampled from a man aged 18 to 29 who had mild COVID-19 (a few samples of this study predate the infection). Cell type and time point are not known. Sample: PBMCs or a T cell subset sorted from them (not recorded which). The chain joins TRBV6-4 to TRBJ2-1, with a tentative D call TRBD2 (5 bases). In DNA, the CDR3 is TGTGCCAGCAGTGACTCGAGAGGGATGAATGAGCAGTTCTTC. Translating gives CASSDSRGMNEQFF.